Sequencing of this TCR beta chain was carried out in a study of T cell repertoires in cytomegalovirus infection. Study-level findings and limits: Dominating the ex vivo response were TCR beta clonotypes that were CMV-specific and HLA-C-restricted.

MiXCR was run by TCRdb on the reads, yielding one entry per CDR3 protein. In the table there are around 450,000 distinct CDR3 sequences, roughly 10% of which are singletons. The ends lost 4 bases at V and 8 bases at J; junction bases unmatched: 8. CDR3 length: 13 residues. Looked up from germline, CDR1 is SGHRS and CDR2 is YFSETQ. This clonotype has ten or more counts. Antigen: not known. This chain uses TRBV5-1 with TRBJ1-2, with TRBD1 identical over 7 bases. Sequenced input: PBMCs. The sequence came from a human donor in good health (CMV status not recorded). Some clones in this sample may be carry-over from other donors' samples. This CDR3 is CASSPETGFGYTF. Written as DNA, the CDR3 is TGCGCCAGCAGCCCTGAGACAGGGTTCGGCTACACCTTC.